This record concerns one TCR beta chain sequence. This clonotype has a handful of counts. The antigen this receptor binds is unknown. Per-nucleotide qualities are absent, and no much larger clonotype sits a single base away. The sample originates from a study of T-cell memory formation after mild COVID-19 (dated by TCRdb to the early 2020s). With regard to the full study: Most TCR sequence clusters were specific to one of the two donors. Longitudinal TCRalpha and TCRbeta repertoire sequencing tracked T-cell clones expanding and contracting after mild COVID-19 in two donors. Two young, previously healthy adult volunteers made up the cohort, one male and one female.

Overall study results and their limits: SARS-CoV-2 specificity of the second-wave clones peaking on day 37 was not confirmed. From day 15 to 85, contracting clones showed balanced CD4/CD8 phenotypes, whereas a second wave of clones that expanded from day 15 to 37 leaned towards CD4+. The study covered only a couple of mild cases, and larger cohorts including severe cases with pre-infection samples were considered necessary. Contracting CD4+ clones turned up mainly in the CM and EM memory subsets, whereas EMRA was where CD8+ clones were enriched. Some responding clones were found in pre-infection memory, which suggests that pre-existing cross-reactive memory T cells took part in the SARS-CoV-2 response.

Ficoll-Paque density gradient centrifugation was the method used to isolate PBMCs. Trimming costs V 5 bases and J 4 bases, and their ends lie 16 bases apart. From a lookup of the germline V gene, CDR1 and CDR2 are SGHRS and YFSETQ. Measured from the cysteine to the phenylalanine, the CDR3 is 14 residues long. The retained sequence is limited to the CDR3, 42 bases, with the frame set at the first base. Reads for this sample came from an Illumina NovaSeq 6000. TCRalpha and TCRbeta cDNA libraries were constructed by 5'RACE with constant-segment primers, with sample barcodes and unique molecular identifiers being introduced. Trizol reagent was used to extract RNA from every sample. Libraries were amplified in two PCR steps, with a second sample barcode and Illumina TruSeq adapters added in the second step. Sequencing of the libraries was done on an Illumina NovaSeq, producing 2 x 150 bp paired-end reads. The published analysis was carried out like this. Demultiplexing of reads and collapsing into UMI-guided consensus sequences were performed with migec v1.2.7. Using mixcr v2.1.11, UMI consensuses were aligned to TRA and TRB V and J templates and then assembled into clonotypes. A clonotype was counted as expanded or contracted only if both edgeR and NoisET called the change significant, with noise models trained on biological replicates. edgeR calls used a false discovery rate-adjusted p below 0.01 and a log2 fold-change threshold of 1. As an exploratory analysis of dynamics, PCA with hierarchical clustering was applied to max-normalized trajectories of the 1000 most abundant clonotypes. Each responding clone was given a CD4 or CD8 phenotype based on the CD4+ and CD8+ repertoires, which had been sequenced separately. TCRdb itself trimmed the public reads at Q25 with fastp, ran MiXCR and retained productive beta chains. All rows with the same CDR3 protein become a single entry with the most common DNA and genes. TCRdb's processing, not the authors' own work, is the source of the V and J calls. The sample table shows under 300,000 distinct CDR3 sequences, and more than 8% are seen once. Of the sample, 20% to 25% is held by the ten largest clones.

The sample taken for sequencing was PBMCs or a T cell subset sorted from them (not recorded which). The rearranged segments are TRBV5-1 and TRBJ2-7; the D segment might be TRBD1 or TRBD2, since each matches 5 bases. This receptor was identified in a man younger than 35 who had mild COVID-19 (a few samples of this study predate the infection). The sample titles of this study are shuffled in the database, so cell type and time point are left out; the donor was told from shared clones. CDR3 protein: CASRPTGTDYEQYF. The DNA sequence follows: TGCGCCAGCAGACCTACCGGGACCGATTACGAGCAGTACTTC.